These T cell receptor beta chains were read from a single sample in a study of human T cells and chemical hapten exposure. TCRdb fed the RACE reads into MiXCR, producing one record per CDR3 protein. The profile shows 84,000 or so distinct CDR3 sequences, about 9.4% of them singletons. Specimen: whole blood, collected in connection with sensitization to the hapten diphenylcyclopropenone (DPC). These receptors all stem from a woman aged 25 to 39 with alopecia areata. Some clones in this sample may be carry-over from other donors' samples. Each CDR3 is given with its conserved first and last residue. The order of the fields is clone size, J gene, CDR3 length, D gene, V gene, CDR3 DNA, CDR3 protein. The D gene is left open where the match is weak. Clone sizes are given selectively: once, few, many, or a class where the clone is expanded.

abundance: many
j_gene: TRBJ2-6
len: 13
d_gene: -
v_gene: TRBV29-1
CDR3nt: TGCAGCGTTGCGGCTACTGGGGCCAACGTCCTGACTTTC
CDR3aa: CSVAATGANVLTF

abundance: many
j_gene: TRBJ1-1
len: 11
d_gene: TRBD1
v_gene: TRBV28
CDR3nt: TGTGCCAGCAGTGACAGGGGGGAAGCTTTCTTT
CDR3aa: CASSDRGEAFF

abundance: many
j_gene: TRBJ2-3
len: 16
d_gene: TRBD1
v_gene: TRBV11-2
CDR3nt: TGTGCCAGCAGCTTAGATCGCGGGACAGGGGTAGATACGCAGTATTTT
CDR3aa: CASSLDRGTGVDTQYF

abundance: -
j_gene: TRBJ2-3
len: 14
d_gene: -
v_gene: TRBV19
CDR3nt: TGTGCCAGTAGTATAGGGGGAGCGGCAGATACGCAGTATTTT
CDR3aa: CASSIGGAADTQYF

abundance: many
j_gene: TRBJ2-1
len: 15
d_gene: -
v_gene: TRBV7-3
CDR3nt: TGTGCCAGCAGCTCGAGCAGGGGCCACTACAATGAGCAGTTCTTC
CDR3aa: CASSSSRGHYNEQFF

abundance: -
j_gene: TRBJ1-6
len: 16
d_gene: TRBD1
v_gene: TRBV5-6
CDR3nt: TGTGCCAGCAGCTTGGAAGGACAGGGCGATAATTCACCCCTCCACTTT
CDR3aa: CASSLEGQGDNSPLHF

abundance: many
j_gene: TRBJ1-3
len: 14
d_gene: -
v_gene: TRBV6-5
CDR3nt: TGTGCCAGCAGTTATCGTAGGGGATCGGACACCATATATTTT
CDR3aa: CASSYRRGSDTIYF

abundance: many
j_gene: TRBJ1-2
len: 14
d_gene: -
v_gene: TRBV7-9
CDR3nt: TGTGCCAGCAGCTTAGGGACAGAGAGGTATGGCTACACCTTC
CDR3aa: CASSLGTERYGYTF

abundance: many
j_gene: TRBJ2-3
len: 15
d_gene: TRBD1
v_gene: TRBV28
CDR3nt: TGTGCCAGCAGTGGAGGGACAGGGGACGCAGATACGCAGTATTTT
CDR3aa: CASSGGTGDADTQYF

abundance: -
j_gene: TRBJ1-5
len: 14
d_gene: -
v_gene: TRBV20-1
CDR3nt: TGCAGTGCTAGAGACCGGGACGTCAATCAGCCCCAGCATTTT
CDR3aa: CSARDRDVNQPQHF

abundance: few
j_gene: TRBJ2-1
len: 14
d_gene: -
v_gene: TRBV20-1
CDR3nt: TGCAGTGCTACTGTACTAGCAGATTACAATGAGCAGTTCTTC
CDR3aa: CSATVLADYNEQFF

abundance: many
j_gene: TRBJ2-3
len: 15
d_gene: -
v_gene: TRBV9
CDR3nt: TGTGCCAGCAGCGTAGAGGCCGGATTCACAGATACGCAGTATTTT
CDR3aa: CASSVEAGFTDTQYF

abundance: -
j_gene: TRBJ2-7
len: 14
d_gene: TRBD2
v_gene: TRBV5-1
CDR3nt: TGCGCCAGCAGCTTATCTGGGAGGGCCAACGAGCAGTACTTC
CDR3aa: CASSLSGRANEQYF

abundance: -
j_gene: TRBJ2-5
len: 12
d_gene: -
v_gene: TRBV18
CDR3nt: TGTGCCAGCTCACCACTCAAAGAGACCCAGTACTTC
CDR3aa: CASSPLKETQYF

abundance: many
j_gene: TRBJ1-2
len: 13
d_gene: -
v_gene: TRBV4-3
CDR3nt: TGCGCCAGCAGCTGGCTGTTATCTGACATGCACACCTTC
CDR3aa: CASSWLLSDMHTF

abundance: many
j_gene: TRBJ2-3
len: 16
d_gene: TRBD2
v_gene: TRBV7-2
CDR3nt: TGTGCCAGCAGCTTATCTAGCGGGGGGGCGAGGGGAACGCAGTATTTT
CDR3aa: CASSLSSGGARGTQYF